This T cell receptor (beta chain) is drawn from a study of cytomegalovirus exposure and HLA in healthy donors. Study-wide context: An analysis done earlier identified 95 million to 140 million unique TCR beta sequences from approximately 170 million T cells.

PCR amplification relied on 60 Vbeta primers (plus 13 Jbeta primers). Data came from immunoSEQ multiplex PCR; TCRdb stores just in-frame clones and leaves some out. The sample records some 120,000 clones, about four fifths being singletons. CDR3 length: 12 residues. V lost 3 bases and J 3 bases, leaving 5 bases between the germline ends. CDR1 and CDR2 (germline): SEHNR, FQNEAQ (reference sequence). The genes are TRBV7-9 and TRBJ1-2, with D unresolved. Material: PBMCs. This clonotype was sampled from a woman in her 30s in good health and CMV-seronegative. The CDR3 protein is CASSFGDYGYTF. CDR3 sequence (DNA): TGTGCCAGCAGCTTTGGAGACTATGGCTACACCTTC.